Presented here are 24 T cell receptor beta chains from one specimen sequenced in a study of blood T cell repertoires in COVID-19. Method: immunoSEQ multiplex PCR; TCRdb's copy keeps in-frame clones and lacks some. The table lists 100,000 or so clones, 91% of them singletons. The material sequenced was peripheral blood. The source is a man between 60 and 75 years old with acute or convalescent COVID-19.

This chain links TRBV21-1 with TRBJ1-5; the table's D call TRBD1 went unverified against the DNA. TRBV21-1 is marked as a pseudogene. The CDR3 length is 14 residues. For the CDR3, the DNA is TGTGCCAGCAGCAAAGAAGGGGGCAATCAGCCCCAGCATTTT. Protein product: CASSKEGGNQPQHF.

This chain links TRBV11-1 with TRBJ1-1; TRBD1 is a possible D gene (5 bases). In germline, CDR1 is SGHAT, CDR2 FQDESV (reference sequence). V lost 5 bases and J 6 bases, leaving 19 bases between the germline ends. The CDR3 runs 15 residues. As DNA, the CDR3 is TGTGCCAGCAGCCACTCACCCCGGGGGAAGGCTGAAGCTTTCTTT. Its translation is CASSHSPRGKAEAFF.

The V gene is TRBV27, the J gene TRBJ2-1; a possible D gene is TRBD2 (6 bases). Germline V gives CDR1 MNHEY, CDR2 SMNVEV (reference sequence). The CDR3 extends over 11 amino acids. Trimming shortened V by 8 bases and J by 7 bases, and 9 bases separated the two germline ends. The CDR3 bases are TGTGCCAGCGGTCGGGGGAATGAGCAGTTCTTC. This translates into CASGRGNEQFF.

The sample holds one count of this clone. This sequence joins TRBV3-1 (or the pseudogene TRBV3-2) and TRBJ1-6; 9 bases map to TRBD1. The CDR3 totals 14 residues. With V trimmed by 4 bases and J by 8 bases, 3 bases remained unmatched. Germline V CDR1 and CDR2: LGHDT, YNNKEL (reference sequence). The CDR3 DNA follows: TGTGCCAGCAGCCCGGACAGGGGTCATTCACCCCTCCACTTT. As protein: CASSPDRGHSPLHF.

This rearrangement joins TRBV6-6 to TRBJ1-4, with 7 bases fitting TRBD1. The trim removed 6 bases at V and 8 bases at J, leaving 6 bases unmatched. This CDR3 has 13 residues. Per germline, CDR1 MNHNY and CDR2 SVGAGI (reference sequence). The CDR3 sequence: CASSRTGDEKLFF. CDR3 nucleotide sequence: TGTGCCAGCAGCAGAACAGGGGACGAAAAACTGTTTTTT.

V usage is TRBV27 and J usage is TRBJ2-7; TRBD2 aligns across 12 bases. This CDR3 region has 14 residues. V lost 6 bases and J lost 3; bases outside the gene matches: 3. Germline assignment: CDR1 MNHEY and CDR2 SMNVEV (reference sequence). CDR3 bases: TGTGCCAGCAGCCGGACTAGCGGGAACTACGAGCAGTACGTC. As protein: CASSRTSGNYEQYV.

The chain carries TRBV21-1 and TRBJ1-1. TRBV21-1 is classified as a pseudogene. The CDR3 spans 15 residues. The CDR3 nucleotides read TGTGCCAGCAGCAAAGTCAACGCTATGAACACTGAAGCTTTCTTT. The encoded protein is CASSKVNAMNTEAFF.

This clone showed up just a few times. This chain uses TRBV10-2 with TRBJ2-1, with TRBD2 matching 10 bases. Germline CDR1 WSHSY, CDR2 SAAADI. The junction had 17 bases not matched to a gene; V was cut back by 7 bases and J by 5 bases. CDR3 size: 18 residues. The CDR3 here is CASKSSPARTSGNNEQFF. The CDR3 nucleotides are TGCGCCAGCAAGTCCTCCCCCGCCAGGACTAGCGGCAACAATGAGCAGTTCTTC.

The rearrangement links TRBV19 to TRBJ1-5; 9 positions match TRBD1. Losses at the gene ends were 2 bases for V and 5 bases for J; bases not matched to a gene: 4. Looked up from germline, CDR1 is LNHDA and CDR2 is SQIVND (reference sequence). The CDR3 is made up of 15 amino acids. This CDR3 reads CASSIWGQGHQPQHF. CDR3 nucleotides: TGTGCCAGTAGTATATGGGGACAGGGTCATCAGCCCCAGCATTTT.

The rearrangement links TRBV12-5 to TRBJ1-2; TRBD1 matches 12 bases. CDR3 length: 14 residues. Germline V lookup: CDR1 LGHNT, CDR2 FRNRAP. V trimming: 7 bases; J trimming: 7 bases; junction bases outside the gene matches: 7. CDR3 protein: CASAPGTGGSGYTF. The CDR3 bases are TGTGCTAGTGCCCCAGGGACAGGGGGCTCTGGCTACACCTTC.

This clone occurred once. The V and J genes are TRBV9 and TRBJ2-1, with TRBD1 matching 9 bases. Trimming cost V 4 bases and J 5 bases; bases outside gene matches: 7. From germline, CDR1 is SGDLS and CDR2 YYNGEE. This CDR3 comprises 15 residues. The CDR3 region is CASSTWDRENNEQFF. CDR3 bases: TGTGCCAGCAGCACCTGGGACAGGGAAAACAATGAGCAGTTCTTC.

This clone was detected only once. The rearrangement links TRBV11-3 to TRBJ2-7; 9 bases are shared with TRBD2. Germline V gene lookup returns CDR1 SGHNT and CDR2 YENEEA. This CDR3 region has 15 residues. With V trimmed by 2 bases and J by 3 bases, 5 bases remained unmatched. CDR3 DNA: TGTGCCAGCAGCTTATCTAGCGGGATCGACTACGAGCAGTACTTC. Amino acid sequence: CASSLSSGIDYEQYF. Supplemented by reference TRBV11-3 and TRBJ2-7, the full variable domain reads EAGVVQSPRYKIIEKKQPVAFWCNPISGHNTLYWYLQNLGQGPELLIRYENEEAVDDSQLPKDRFSAERLKGVDSTLKIQPAELGDSAVYLCASSLSSGIDYEQYFGPGTRLTVT.

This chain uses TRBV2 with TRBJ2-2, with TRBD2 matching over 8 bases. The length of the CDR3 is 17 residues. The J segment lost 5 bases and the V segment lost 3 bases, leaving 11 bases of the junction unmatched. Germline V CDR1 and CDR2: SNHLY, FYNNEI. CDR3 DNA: TGTGCCAGCAGTGAGAGTTTGAGCGGGAGAGGAACCGGGGAGCTGTTTTTT. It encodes CASSESLSGRGTGELFF.

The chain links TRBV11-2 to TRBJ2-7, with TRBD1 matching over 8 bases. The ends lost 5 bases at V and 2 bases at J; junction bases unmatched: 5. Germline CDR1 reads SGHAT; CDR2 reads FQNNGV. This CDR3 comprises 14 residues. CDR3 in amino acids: CASSQQGGAYEQYF. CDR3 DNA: TGTGCCAGCAGCCAACAGGGGGGTGCCTACGAGCAGTACTTC.

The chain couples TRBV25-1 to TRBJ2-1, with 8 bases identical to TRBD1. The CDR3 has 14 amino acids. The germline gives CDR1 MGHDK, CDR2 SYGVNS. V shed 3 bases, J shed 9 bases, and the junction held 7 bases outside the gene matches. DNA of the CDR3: TGTGCCAGCAGTGATCCCAGGGGGCCGGTTGAGCAGTTCTTC. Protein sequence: CASSDPRGPVEQFF.

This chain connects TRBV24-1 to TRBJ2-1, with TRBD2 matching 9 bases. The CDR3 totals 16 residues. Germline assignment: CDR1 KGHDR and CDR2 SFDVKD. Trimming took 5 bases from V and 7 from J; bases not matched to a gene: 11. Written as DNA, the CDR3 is TGTGCCACCAGTGTCCCAGCGGGAGGCCTGGGTAATGAGCAGTTCTTC. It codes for CATSVPAGGLGNEQFF.

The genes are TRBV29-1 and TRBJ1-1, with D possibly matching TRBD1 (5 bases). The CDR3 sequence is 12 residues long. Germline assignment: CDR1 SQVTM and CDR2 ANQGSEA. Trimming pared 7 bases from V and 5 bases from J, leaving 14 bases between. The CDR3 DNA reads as TGCAGCGGACGCAGGGTAGGGACTGAAGCTTTCTTT. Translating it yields CSGRRVGTEAFF.

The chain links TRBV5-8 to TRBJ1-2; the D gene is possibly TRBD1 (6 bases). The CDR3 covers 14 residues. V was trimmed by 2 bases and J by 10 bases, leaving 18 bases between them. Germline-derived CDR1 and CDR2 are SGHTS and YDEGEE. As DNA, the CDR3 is TGTGCCAGCAGCTTCGGGGGGGACACCCTCCTCTACACCTTC. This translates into CASSFGGDTLLYTF.

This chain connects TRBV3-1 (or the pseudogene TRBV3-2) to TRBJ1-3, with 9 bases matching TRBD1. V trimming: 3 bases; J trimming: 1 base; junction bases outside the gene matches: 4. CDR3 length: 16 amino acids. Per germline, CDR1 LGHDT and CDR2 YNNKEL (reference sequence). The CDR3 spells CASSHRQGVSGNTIYF. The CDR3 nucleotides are TGTGCCAGCAGCCATCGACAGGGGGTATCTGGAAACACCATATATTTT.

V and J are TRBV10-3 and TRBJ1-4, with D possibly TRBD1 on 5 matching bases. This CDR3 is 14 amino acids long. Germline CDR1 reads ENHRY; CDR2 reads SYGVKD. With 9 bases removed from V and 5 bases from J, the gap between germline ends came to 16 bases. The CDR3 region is CAIAQGGSNEKLFF. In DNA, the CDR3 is TGTGCCATAGCCCAGGGAGGCTCAAATGAAAAACTGTTTTTT.

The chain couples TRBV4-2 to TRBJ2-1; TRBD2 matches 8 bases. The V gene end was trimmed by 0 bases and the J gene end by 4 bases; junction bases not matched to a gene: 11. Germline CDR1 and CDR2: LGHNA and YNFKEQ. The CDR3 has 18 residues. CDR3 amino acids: CASSQDPLSGNYYNEQFF. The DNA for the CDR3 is TGTGCCAGCAGCCAAGATCCCCTTAGCGGGAACTATTACAATGAGCAGTTCTTC.

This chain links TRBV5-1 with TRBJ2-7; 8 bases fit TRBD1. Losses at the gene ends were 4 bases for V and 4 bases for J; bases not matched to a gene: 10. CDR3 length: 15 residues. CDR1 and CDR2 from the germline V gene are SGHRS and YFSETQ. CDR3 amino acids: CASSPQTGEGYEQYF. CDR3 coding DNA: TGCGCCAGCAGCCCTCAGACAGGGGAAGGATACGAGCAGTACTTC. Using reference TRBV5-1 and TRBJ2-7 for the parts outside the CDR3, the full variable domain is KAGVTQTPRYLIKTRGQQVTLSCSPISGHRSVSWYQQTPGQGLQFLFEYFSETQRNKGNFPGRFSGRQFSNSRSEMNVSTLELGDSALYLCASSPQTGEGYEQYFGPGTRLTVT.

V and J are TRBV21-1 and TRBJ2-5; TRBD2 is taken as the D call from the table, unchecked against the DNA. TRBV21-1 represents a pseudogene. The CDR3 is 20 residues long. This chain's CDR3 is CASSKEPYSGSPGGRETQYF. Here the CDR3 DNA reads TGTGCCAGCAGCAAAGAGCCCTATTCCGGGAGCCCCGGAGGGAGAGAGACCCAGTACTTC.

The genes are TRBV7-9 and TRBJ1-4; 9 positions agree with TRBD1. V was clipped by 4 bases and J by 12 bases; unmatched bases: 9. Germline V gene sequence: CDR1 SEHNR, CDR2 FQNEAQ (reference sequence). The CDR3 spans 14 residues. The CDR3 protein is CASSSKHRTGELFF. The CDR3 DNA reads TGTGCCAGCAGCTCAAAACATCGGACAGGGGAACTGTTTTTT.